A single sample gave rise to the 22 T cell receptor beta chains below, sequenced in a study of T-cell reconstitution after alpha-beta-depleted transplantation in children (dated by TCRdb to 2016 to 2018). Library generation was performed with PCR. The instrument given in TCRdb is Illumina HiSeq 2500. Molecular barcoding was employed in the preparation of TCR libraries, with unique molecular identifiers being used to normalize TCRbeta repertoire quantification. TCRdb reran the public reads through fastp at Q25 and MiXCR, keeping productive beta chains. Each entry is one CDR3 protein sequence, shown with its most common DNA and genes. The sample records roughly 220,000 distinct CDR3 sequences, about 12% of which are singletons. The ten largest clones add up to roughly 2.6% of the sample. Material: PBMCs from the stem cell graft donor, obtained from the stem cell graft. The receptors here all came from a human donor who donated a stem cell graft to a child with acute lymphoblastic leukemia.

This clonotype was picked up many times. The chain uses TRBV9 and TRBJ2-1, with TRBD2 matching 11 bases. Germline values: CDR1 SGDLS, CDR2 YYNGEE. V shed 4 bases and J 10 bases; nucleotides not matched to a gene: 4. This CDR3 is 13 amino acids long. DNA for the CDR3: TGTGCCAGCAGCTTCCGGACTAGCGGGGAGCAGTTCTTC. Translated: CASSFRTSGEQFF.

The sample holds many counts of this clonotype. The chain recombines TRBV27 with TRBJ2-5; tentatively, D is TRBD2 (5 bases). The length of the CDR3 is 12 residues. CDR1 and CDR2 from the germline V gene are MNHEY and SMNVEV (reference sequence). Trimming removed 5 bases at V and 5 bases at J, with 9 bases between. The CDR3 DNA reads as TGTGCCAGCAGTCTCAGGAGGGAGACCCAGTACTTC. It yields the protein CASSLRRETQYF.

This clonotype was seen ten or more times. V usage is TRBV7-2 and J usage is TRBJ2-7; TRBD2 aligns across 7 bases. Looked up from germline, CDR1 is SGHTA and CDR2 is FQGNSA. This CDR3 spans 14 amino acids. V lost 1 base and J lost 4; bases outside the gene matches: 4. CDR3 sequence reads: CASSLVMGGYEQYF. The CDR3 nucleotides are TGTGCCAGCAGCTTAGTGATGGGAGGGTACGAGCAGTACTTC.

The rearrangement joins TRBV19 to TRBJ2-3, with 14 bases fitting TRBD2. Germline-derived CDR1 and CDR2 are LNHDA and SQIVND (reference sequence). This CDR3 has 16 residues. The V and J ends lost 7 bases and 5 bases, in that order; junction bases with no gene match: 8. CDR3 sequence (DNA): TGTGCCAGTAACACGGGACTAGCGGGAGCGCAAGATACGCAGTATTTT. Translating gives CASNTGLAGAQDTQYF.

This clonotype was counted at least ten times. The V gene is TRBV7-8, the J gene TRBJ1-5, with D possibly matching TRBD1 (5 bases). The CDR3 runs 15 residues. Germline CDR1 reads SGHVS; CDR2 reads FQNEAQ. V shed 3 bases and J shed 5 bases, with 14 bases lying between them. CDR3 DNA sequence: TGTGCCAGCAGCTTCAGGGTTGGTAATGATCAGCCCCAGCATTTT. Protein: CASSFRVGNDQPQHF.

The CDR3 loop reads CASSVGGISYEQYF. In nucleotides, the CDR3 is TGTGCCAGCAGCGTAGGGGGAATCTCCTACGAGCAGTACTTC. The chain couples TRBV9 to TRBJ2-7; D uncertain. Germline V lookup: CDR1 SGDLS, CDR2 YYNGEE. V gave up 0 bases and J gave up 0 bases, with 7 bases separating them. The CDR3 is made up of 14 amino acids. Variable domain in full (rest from reference TRBV9 and TRBJ2-7): DSGVTQTPKHLITATGQRVTLRCSPRSGDLSVYWYQQSLDQGLQFLIQYYNGEERAKGNILERFSAQQFPDLHSELNLSSLELGDSALYFCASSVGGISYEQYFGPGTRLTVT.

This clonotype came up many times. The chain employs TRBV12-3 or TRBV12-4 and TRBJ1-2; D perhaps matches TRBD1 (5 bases). Trimming removed 5 bases at V and 4 bases at J, with 5 bases between. CDR3 length equals 11 residues. CDR3 residues: CASSGGYGYTF. CDR3 coding DNA: TGTGCCAGCAGTGGGGGCTATGGCTACACCTTC.

This clonotype has a count of ten or more. The chain carries TRBV25-1 and TRBJ1-1; D gene uncertain. Germline CDR1 is MGHDK and CDR2 is SYGVNS. V lost 5 bases and J 2 bases, leaving 12 bases between the germline ends. CDR3 length equals 14 residues. The CDR3 loop reads CASSPKIGNTEAFF. The CDR3 nucleotides read TGTGCCAGCAGTCCGAAGATTGGCAACACTGAAGCTTTCTTT.

This clonotype occurred many times. The chain is built from TRBV27 and TRBJ1-6, with 7 bases fitting TRBD1. This CDR3 has 14 amino acids. Trimming removed 7 bases from V and 7 bases from J; junction bases left unmatched: 7. Germline V gives CDR1 MNHEY, CDR2 SMNVEV (reference sequence). The CDR3 loop reads CASTTGAGNSPLHF. CDR3 coding DNA: TGTGCCAGCACCACAGGGGCGGGAAATTCACCCCTCCACTTT.

This clonotype came up many times. The chain joins TRBV20-1 to TRBJ2-3; 8 bases match TRBD1. Germline V lookup: CDR1 DFQATT, CDR2 SNEGSKA (reference sequence). CDR3 length: 13 residues. V shed 8 bases and J 1 base; nucleotides not matched to a gene: 5. The DNA of the CDR3 is TGCAGTAGTCCGGGACAGGGCACAGATACGCAGTATTTT. Residues: CSSPGQGTDTQYF.

This sequence joins TRBV6-2 or TRBV6-3 and TRBJ2-7, with 9 bases matching TRBD1. This CDR3 spans 15 amino acids. Losses at the gene ends were 2 bases for V and 1 base for J; bases not matched to a gene: 3. Germline loops: CDR1 MNHEY, CDR2 SVGEGT. The CDR3 sequence: CASSYPGQGSYEQYF. The DNA of the CDR3 is TGTGCCAGCAGTTACCCGGGACAGGGATCCTACGAGCAGTACTTC.

This clonotype was found a few times. V usage is TRBV18 and J usage is TRBJ1-1, with D tentatively TRBD1 (6 bases). V was trimmed by 4 bases and J by 0 bases, leaving 21 bases between them. The CDR3 consists of 18 residues. Germline V gene lookup returns CDR1 KGHSH and CDR2 LQKENI. Here the CDR3 reads CASSRRGGEGNLNTEAFF. CDR3 DNA: TGTGCCAGCTCACGAAGGGGGGGTGAGGGCAACCTGAACACTGAAGCTTTCTTT.

This clonotype was observed many times. The genes are TRBV6-1 and TRBJ2-3, with 8 positions matching TRBD2. V was clipped by 6 bases and J by 2 bases; unmatched bases: 1. The CDR3 loop spans 13 amino acids. Germline assignment: CDR1 MNHNS and CDR2 SASEGT. The CDR3 protein is CASRLADTDTQYF. CDR3 nucleotide sequence: TGTGCCAGCAGACTAGCGGACACAGATACGCAGTATTTT.

At least ten counts were recorded for this clonotype. V and J are TRBV12-3 or TRBV12-4 and TRBJ1-1; TRBD1 matches 7 bases. Trimming removed 3 bases from V and 4 bases from J; junction bases left unmatched: 5. There are 14 residues in the CDR3. The CDR3 here is CASSFGPGGTEAFF. CDR3 nucleotides: TGTGCCAGCAGTTTCGGTCCAGGGGGCACTGAAGCTTTCTTT.

This clonotype was observed many times. V and J are TRBV19 and TRBJ1-1; 8 bases align to TRBD1. In germline, CDR1 is LNHDA, CDR2 SQIVND (reference sequence). This CDR3 comprises 14 residues. V dropped 6 bases and J dropped 6; count of bases not matched to a gene: 9. CDR3 region: CASSNGQGGAEAFF. The CDR3 DNA is TGTGCCAGTAGCAACGGACAGGGCGGCGCTGAAGCTTTCTTT. Filled out from reference TRBV19 and TRBJ1-1, the complete variable domain reads DGGITQSPKYLFRKEGQNVTLSCEQNLNHDAMYWYRQDPGQGLRLIYYSQIVNDFQKGDIAEGYSVSREKKESFPLTVTSAQKNPTAFYLCASSNGQGGAEAFFGQGTRLTVV.

This clonotype was detected many times. V gene TRBV5-5 combines with J gene TRBJ2-5, with no clear D. The germline V gene encodes CDR1 SGHKS and CDR2 YYEKEE (reference sequence). The V end was cut by 2 bases, the J end by 1 base, with 18 bases between. This CDR3 spans 17 amino acids. As DNA, the CDR3 is TGTGCCAGCAGCTTCCTCATAGGGCCGACTTCCCAAGAGACCCAGTACTTC. It specifies CASSFLIGPTSQETQYF.

There are many counts of this clonotype. The V gene is TRBV28, the J gene TRBJ2-7, with D tentatively TRBD1 (5 bases). The germline CDR1 and CDR2 sequences are MDHEN and SYDVKM. This CDR3 has 15 residues. Trimming shortened V by 2 bases and J by 7 bases, and 18 bases separated the two germline ends. The CDR3 region is CASSLRGPRSSEQYF. The CDR3 DNA sequence: TGTGCCAGCAGTTTAAGGGGTCCGAGATCTTCGGAGCAGTACTTC.

This clonotype was recorded many times. The chain joins TRBV27 to TRBJ2-7; 9 bases align to TRBD2. J gave up 6 bases and V 2 bases, and 5 bases lay outside the gene matches. CDR3 length equals 14 residues. Germline CDR1 MNHEY, CDR2 SMNVEV (reference sequence). Written as DNA, the CDR3 is TGTGCCAGCAGTTTAATCGCGGGAGGGTCCGAGCAGTACTTC. Amino acids: CASSLIAGGSEQYF.

This clonotype was detected many times. The rearrangement joins TRBV10-3 to TRBJ1-1; the D is unclear. Germline V lookup: CDR1 ENHRY, CDR2 SYGVKD. The CDR3 loop spans 13 amino acids. V dropped 4 bases and J dropped 1 base, with 7 bases sitting between them. The CDR3 nucleotides read TGTGCCATCAGTGGACGGTCGAACACTGAAGCTTTCTTT. This codes for CAISGRSNTEAFF.

This clonotype came up many times. The rearrangement links TRBV12-3 or TRBV12-4 to TRBJ2-7, with 10 bases aligning to TRBD1. The CDR3 is 14 residues long. With 3 bases clipped from V and 4 bases from J, the junction kept 3 bases outside the gene matches. As DNA, the CDR3 is TGTGCCAGCAGTTTTGCGGGACAGGGGTACGAGCAGTACTTC. Protein sequence: CASSFAGQGYEQYF.

In regard to this clonotype: A clone one base away is much larger, so this may be a read error. V gene TRBV5-1 combines with J gene TRBJ2-1; D is perhaps TRBD2 (7 bases). Germline V lookup: CDR1 SGHRS, CDR2 YFSETQ. The CDR3 is 15 amino acids. The CDR3 loop is CASSPGAGEYSEQFF. As DNA, the CDR3 is TGCGCCAGCAGCCCGGGGGCGGGGGAGTACAGTGAGCAGTTCTTC.

For this clonotype: Possible read error: a much larger clone is one base away. This sequence joins TRBV5-1 and TRBJ1-2; 11 positions agree with TRBD1. Germline CDR1 and CDR2: SGHRS and YFSETQ. The CDR3 is 15 residues long. CDR3 in DNA: TGCGCCGGCAGCGCGGGGACAGGGGGGACCTATGGCTACACCTTC. Its translation: CAGSAGTGGTYGYTF.